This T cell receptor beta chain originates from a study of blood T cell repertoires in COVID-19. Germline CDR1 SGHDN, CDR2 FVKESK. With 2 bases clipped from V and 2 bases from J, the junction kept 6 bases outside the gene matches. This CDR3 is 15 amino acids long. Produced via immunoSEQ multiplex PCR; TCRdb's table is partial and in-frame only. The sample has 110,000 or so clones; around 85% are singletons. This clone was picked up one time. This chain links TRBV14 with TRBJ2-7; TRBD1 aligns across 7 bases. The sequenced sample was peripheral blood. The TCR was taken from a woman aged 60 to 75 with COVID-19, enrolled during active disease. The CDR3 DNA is TGTGCCAGCAGCCAATACCAGGGGGTAACCTACGAGCAGTACTTC. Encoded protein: CASSQYQGVTYEQYF.